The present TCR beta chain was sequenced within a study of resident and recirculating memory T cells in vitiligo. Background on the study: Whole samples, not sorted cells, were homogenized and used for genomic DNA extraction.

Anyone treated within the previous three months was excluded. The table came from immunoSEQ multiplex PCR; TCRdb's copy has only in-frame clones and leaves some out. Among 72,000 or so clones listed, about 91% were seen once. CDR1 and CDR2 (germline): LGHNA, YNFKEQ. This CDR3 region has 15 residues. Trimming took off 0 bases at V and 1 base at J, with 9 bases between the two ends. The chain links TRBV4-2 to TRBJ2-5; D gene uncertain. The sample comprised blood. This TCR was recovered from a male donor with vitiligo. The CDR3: CASSQDPGSQETQYF. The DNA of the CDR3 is TGTGCCAGCAGCCAAGACCCCGGGTCCCAAGAGACCCAGTACTTC.